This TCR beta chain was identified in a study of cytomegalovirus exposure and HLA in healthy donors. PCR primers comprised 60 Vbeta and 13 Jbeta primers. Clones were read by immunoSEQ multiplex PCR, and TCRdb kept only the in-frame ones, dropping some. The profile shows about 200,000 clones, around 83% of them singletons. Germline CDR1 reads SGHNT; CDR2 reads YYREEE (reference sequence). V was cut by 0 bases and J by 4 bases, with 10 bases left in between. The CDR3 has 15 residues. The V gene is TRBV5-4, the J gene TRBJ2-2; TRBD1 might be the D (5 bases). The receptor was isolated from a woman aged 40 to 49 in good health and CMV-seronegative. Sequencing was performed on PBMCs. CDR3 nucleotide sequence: TGTGCCAGCAGCTTGGTTCAAGGGGTCACCGGGGAGCTGTTTTTT. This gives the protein CASSLVQGVTGELFF. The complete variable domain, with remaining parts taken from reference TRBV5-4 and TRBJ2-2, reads ETGVTQSPTHLIKTRGQQVTLRCSSQSGHNTVSWYQQALGQGPQFIFQYYREEENGRGNFPPRFSGLQFPNYSSELNVNALELDDSALYLCASSLVQGVTGELFFGEGSRLTVL.